Each of the 20 T cell receptor beta chains below was sequenced from the same sample in a study of T cell changes during pregnancy in multiple sclerosis. Profiling relied on immunoSEQ multiplex PCR, and the TCRdb table lists in-frame clones only, not all of them. The sample has tens of thousands of clones; around 92% are singletons. Sequences were derived from peripheral blood, sampled in the first trimester of pregnancy. These receptor sequences come from a female donor in good health, enrolled as a control in a pregnancy study.

The chain has TRBV6-6 and TRBJ1-2, with D maybe TRBD1 (5 bases). V was shortened by 7 bases and J by 3 bases, with 12 bases between the two germline ends. CDR3 length: 13 amino acids. Germline CDR1 MNHNY, CDR2 SVGAGI (reference sequence). CDR3 in amino acids: CASTIDSDYGYTF. In DNA form, the CDR3 reads TGTGCCAGCACGATAGACAGCGACTATGGCTACACCTTC.

The table lists this clone with a few counts. The chain carries TRBV28 and TRBJ1-1; 9 nucleotides agree with TRBD1. The germline V gene encodes CDR1 MDHEN and CDR2 SYDVKM. There are 15 residues in the CDR3. Trimming cost V 5 bases and J 5 bases; bases outside gene matches: 9. The CDR3 bases are TGTGCCAGCAGTCCGTCCGACAGGGGGAGAACTGAAGCTTTCTTT. Translating gives CASSPSDRGRTEAFF.

The chain has TRBV19 and TRBJ2-1, with TRBD2 matching 12 bases. Germline lookup yields CDR1 LNHDA and CDR2 SQIVND (reference sequence). Trimming at V came to 11 bases and at J to 12 bases, leaving 14 bases not matched to a gene. The CDR3 runs 14 residues. CDR3 region: CAVSPGLAGKWQFF. Here the CDR3 DNA reads TGTGCCGTTAGTCCGGGACTAGCGGGCAAGTGGCAGTTCTTC.

The V gene is TRBV2, the J gene TRBJ2-4, with 11 bases that match TRBD2. The CDR3 is made up of 14 amino acids. V lost 7 bases and J lost 15; bases outside the gene matches: 14. Germline CDR1 is SNHLY and CDR2 is FYNNEI. CDR3 region: CASTWGLAEGARYF. DNA for the CDR3: TGTGCCAGCACCTGGGGACTAGCGGAGGGAGCTCGGTACTTC. The variable domain in full, completed from reference TRBV2 and TRBJ2-4, reads EPEVTQTPSHQVTQMGQEVILRCVPISNHLYFYWYRQILGQKVEFLVSFYNNEISEKSEIFDDQFSVERPDGSNFTLKIRSTKLEDSAMYFCASTWGLAEGARYFGAGTRLSVL.

The chain employs TRBV19 and TRBJ2-2; 11 nucleotides match TRBD1. The V segment lost 6 bases and the J segment 7 bases; nucleotides outside the gene matches: 22. The CDR3 length is 20 residues. Germline V gene lookup returns CDR1 LNHDA and CDR2 SQIVND (reference sequence). CDR3 region: CASRTTSTGTGGTHFGELFF. In DNA form, the CDR3 reads TGTGCCAGTAGAACGACGTCTACCGGGACAGGGGGGACTCATTTCGGGGAGCTGTTTTTT.

The chain links TRBV7-2 to TRBJ2-3; D possibly corresponds to TRBD2 (7 bases). Trimming removed 1 base from V and 2 bases from J, with 19 bases in between. The CDR3 has 18 amino acids. Looked up from germline, CDR1 is SGHTA and CDR2 is FQGNSA. CDR3 bases: TGTGCCAGCAGCTTAGGGTTGGGGGGAGGGACAAACACAGATACGCAGTATTTT. Translation gives CASSLGLGGGTNTDTQYF.

The chain carries TRBV5-1 and TRBJ2-1; 7 bases align to TRBD2. The trim removed 4 bases at V and 10 bases at J, leaving 14 bases unmatched. The V gene's germline CDR1 is SGHRS and CDR2 YFSETQ. This CDR3 has 15 residues. CDR3 nucleotide sequence: TGCGCCAGCAGCCGGGGGGAGGAAGTGAATAAAGAGCAGTTCTTC. Translation: CASSRGEEVNKEQFF.

This clone was seen a handful of times. The rearrangement uses TRBV30 and TRBJ1-5, with unresolved D. Trimming took off 0 bases at V and 9 bases at J, with 15 bases between the two ends. The V gene's germline CDR1 is GTSNPN and CDR2 SVGIG (reference sequence). The CDR3 consists of 14 residues. CDR3 loop: CAWSVVSARGPQHF. The CDR3 region has the DNA TGTGCCTGGAGTGTGGTTTCGGCACGGGGGCCCCAGCATTTT.

The chain is built from TRBV9 and TRBJ1-2; 9 bases align to TRBD1. From germline, CDR1 is SGDLS and CDR2 YYNGEE. V lost 3 bases to trimming and J lost 4 bases; unmatched junction nucleotides: 1. CDR3 length equals 13 residues. CDR3 region: CASSEGQGYGYTF. DNA of the CDR3: TGTGCCAGCAGCGAGGGACAGGGCTATGGCTACACCTTC.

The table lists this clone with a few counts. This sequence joins TRBV23-1 and TRBJ1-3, with D maybe TRBD1 (6 bases). TRBV23-1 is recorded as an ORF, its role being uncertain. V lost 1 base, J lost 0 bases, and 28 bases lay in between. This CDR3 is 22 amino acids long. The CDR3 DNA reads TGCGCCAGCAGTCAATTGGGGCCCCCCAGGGGTTTTTCCCATTTCTCTGGAAACACCATATATTTT. As protein: CASSQLGPPRGFSHFSGNTIYF.

This sequence joins TRBV27 and TRBJ1-1; no clear D. The CDR3 loop spans 14 amino acids. Germline V lookup: CDR1 MNHEY, CDR2 SMNVEV (reference sequence). Deletions cut 6 bases from V and 3 bases from J, with 14 bases between. CDR3 coding DNA: TGTGCCAGCAGCCTCCAGATCGGGTACACTGAAGCTTTCTTT. Its translation is CASSLQIGYTEAFF.

The chain is built from TRBV2 and TRBJ1-2; 9 nucleotides match TRBD1. After removal of 8 bases from V and 5 bases from J, the junction contained 15 bases not matched to a gene. The CDR3 loop spans 16 amino acids. Germline V lookup: CDR1 SNHLY, CDR2 FYNNEI. CDR3 coding DNA: TGTGCCAGCTTATTGGACAGGGGTTTTTTAGGGTATGGCTACACCTTC. As protein: CASLLDRGFLGYGYTF.

The genes are TRBV6-5 and TRBJ2-7; 7 bases fit TRBD1. The CDR3 spans 15 residues. Germline CDR1 and CDR2: MNHEY and SVGAGI. J gave up 3 bases and V 6 bases, and 11 bases lay outside the gene matches. The CDR3 DNA reads TGTGCCAGCAGCGAGATCACAGGGGCAAACTACGAGCAGTACTTC. This sequence encodes CASSEITGANYEQYF.

In its sample, this clone was seen once. This chain uses TRBV6-6 with TRBJ2-5; D unresolved. The CDR3 extends over 12 amino acids. The germline V gene has CDR1 MNHNY and CDR2 SVGAGI (reference sequence). V lost 0 bases to trimming and J lost 11 bases, with 10 bases between them. CDR3 sequence reads: CASSYSNPQQYF. The DNA for the CDR3 is TGTGCCAGCAGTTACTCGAACCCTCAGCAGTACTTC.

J is TRBJ2-7 and V is TRBV18; 7 bases align to TRBD1. With V trimmed by 6 bases and J by 6 bases, 5 bases remained unmatched. The CDR3 runs to 12 residues. Germline V gives CDR1 KGHSH, CDR2 LQKENI. In DNA form, the CDR3 reads TGTGCCAGCTCGCAGACAGGGAGCGAGCAGTACTTC. Its translation is CASSQTGSEQYF.

This chain uses TRBV4-3 with TRBJ1-1; D is possibly TRBD1 (5 bases). The CDR3 sequence is 14 residues long. The ends were cut back, 2 bases at V and 1 base at J, with 8 bases in the middle. Germline CDR1 and CDR2: LGHNA and YSLEER. The CDR3: CASSQTDRNTEAFF. The CDR3 DNA sequence: TGCGCCAGCAGCCAAACAGACAGGAACACTGAAGCTTTCTTT.

The chain is built from TRBV19 and TRBJ1-3, with D tentatively TRBD1 (6 bases). The V and J ends lost 5 bases and 6 bases respectively, with 20 bases between them. The germline CDR1 and CDR2 sequences are LNHDA and SQIVND (reference sequence). The length of the CDR3 is 16 residues. The CDR3 coding sequence is TGTGCCAGTAGTGATAAACTCGGGACAAATCTAAACACCATATATTTT. Encoded protein: CASSDKLGTNLNTIYF.

J is TRBJ2-7 and V is TRBV13, with D perhaps matching TRBD2 (6 bases). V was cut by 4 bases and J by 5 bases, with 18 bases left in between. CDR3 size: 15 residues. Germline CDR1 reads PRHDT; CDR2 reads FYEKMQ (reference sequence). CDR3 nucleotide sequence: TGTGCCAGCAGCTCCATCGCGGGGTCCTGGAACGAGCAGTACTTC. Protein sequence: CASSSIAGSWNEQYF.

The chain carries TRBV7-9 and TRBJ1-2; 10 nucleotides agree with TRBD1. Looked up from germline, CDR1 is SEHNR and CDR2 is FQNEAQ (reference sequence). This CDR3 comprises 15 residues. J lost 8 bases, V lost 0 bases, and 6 bases had no gene match. In DNA form, the CDR3 reads TGTGCCAGCAGCTTAGCGTGGGACAGGGGTGGCGGCTACACCTTC. This codes for CASSLAWDRGGGYTF.

Only one count was recorded for this clone. This rearrangement joins TRBV5-6 to TRBJ2-2, with 13 bases that match TRBD2. This CDR3 is 19 amino acids long. After removal of 7 bases from V and 3 bases from J, the junction contained 15 bases not matched to a gene. CDR1 and CDR2 (germline): SGHDT, YYEEEE. CDR3 sequence (DNA): TGTGCCAGCTTTCAAGGGACTAGCGGGGCCCAATTGCACACCGGGGAGCTGTTTTTT. It is translated as CASFQGTSGAQLHTGELFF.